Given below is one TCR beta chain in context. This specimen comes from a study of identical twins. Germline V gene data show CDR1 as SGHVS and CDR2 as FQNEAQ. CDR3 length: 15 amino acids. V was clipped by 5 bases and J by 4 bases, with 18 bases between them. TCRdb ran MiXCR on the 5' RACE reads and lists one entry per CDR3 protein. The sample records hundreds of thousands of distinct CDR3 sequences, 5.5% to 7.5% being singletons. Material for sequencing was naive T cells sorted from blood. The origin of this receptor is a man between 18 and 29 years old in good health. The V and J genes are TRBV7-8 and TRBJ2-7; D possibly corresponds to TRBD2 (6 bases). For the CDR3, the DNA is TGTGCCAGCAGCGGCGAGCGGGTCGGGCTTTACGAGCAGTACTTC. This codes for CASSGERVGLYEQYF.